This T cell receptor beta chain was captured by sequencing in a study of blood T cell repertoires in COVID-19. The V gene lost 0 bases and the J gene lost 11 bases, with 29 bases spanning the gap. Germline CDR1 is LGHNA and CDR2 is YNFKEQ. The CDR3 is 19 residues long. Participants, roughly 18 to 90 years old, spanned around 25 US areas. Cohort 3 recovery required two negative PCRs, clearance, or symptom resolution. Assay used: immunoSEQ multiplex PCR; TCRdb lists only in-frame clones, some missing. The sample includes 200,000 or so clones, about 88% of them seen just once. Sequenced: PBMCs or T cells enriched from blood (not recorded which). The V call is TRBV4-2, the J call TRBJ1-5; D is unclear. The TCR was taken from a woman aged 30 to 39 who had recovered from COVID-19. CDR3 DNA sequence: TGTGCCAGCAGCCAAGAGGGTGGGAACGGGATCCCCTATGGCCTGGCCCAGCATTTT. The encoded protein is CASSQEGGNGIPYGLAQHF.